This entry lists 32 T cell receptor beta chains sequenced from one sample in a study of shared T cell receptors in the human thymus. TCRdb's copy holds only in-frame clones and misses some; the assay was immunoSEQ multiplex PCR. The data contain more than 300,000 clones, approximately 95% of them singletons. The sample was thymocytes. Receptors were obtained from a human donor.

This chain connects TRBV28 to TRBJ2-7, with 10 nucleotides matching TRBD1. The trim removed 6 bases at V and 1 base at J, leaving 6 bases unmatched. Germline V CDR1 and CDR2: MDHEN, SYDVKM. The CDR3 runs to 15 residues. The CDR3: CASRYRTGGSYEQYF. CDR3 DNA: TGTGCCAGCAGATATCGGACAGGGGGGTCCTACGAGCAGTACTTC. The full variable domain, its missing parts supplied by reference TRBV28 and TRBJ2-7, is DVKVTQSSRYLVKRTGEKVFLECVQDMDHENMFWYRQDPGLGLRLIYFSYDVKMKEKGDIPEGYSVSREKKERFSLILESASTNQTSMYLCASRYRTGGSYEQYFGPGTRLTVT.

This chain connects TRBV13 to TRBJ2-1; D possibly uses TRBD1 or TRBD2 (5 bases each). The CDR3 covers 15 residues. V gave up 1 base and J gave up 2 bases, with 9 bases separating them. Germline CDR1 reads PRHDT; CDR2 reads FYEKMQ (reference sequence). CDR3 protein: CASSLDGAPYNEQFF. Here the CDR3 DNA reads TGTGCCAGCAGCTTAGACGGGGCTCCCTACAATGAGCAGTTCTTC.

This clone was observed once. V is TRBV28 and J is TRBJ1-2; TRBD1 matches at 10 bases. The germline V gene encodes CDR1 MDHEN and CDR2 SYDVKM. Trimming took 5 bases from V and 4 from J; bases not matched to a gene: 7. The CDR3 has 15 amino acids. The CDR3 DNA follows: TGTGCCAGCAGTACCGGAGGACAGGGGGGCTATGGCTACACCTTC. It translates to CASSTGGQGGYGYTF.

The rearrangement uses TRBV15 and TRBJ1-2; no firm D call. CDR1 is LNHNV, CDR2 YYDKDF, per germline (reference sequence). V lost 0 bases to trimming and J lost 4 bases, with 3 bases between them. The CDR3 runs 12 residues. CDR3 amino acids: CATSRDTYGYTF. The CDR3 region has the DNA TGTGCCACCAGCAGAGACACCTATGGCTACACCTTC.

As DNA, the CDR3 is TGCAGCGTTGACGGGGGGGGATCTGTTATTTGGAACGTCTACACCTTC. This codes for CSVDGGGSVIWNVYTF. The chain combines TRBV29-1 with TRBJ1-2; D is possibly TRBD1 (5 bases). V lost 3 bases and J 10 bases, leaving 27 bases between the germline ends. Germline V lookup: CDR1 SQVTM, CDR2 ANQGSEA. CDR3 length: 16 residues.

A few counts support this clone. The V gene is TRBV6-1, the J gene TRBJ1-1; possible D gene TRBD1, 5 bases. Trimming pared 10 bases from V and 0 bases from J, leaving 12 bases between. Germline-derived CDR1 and CDR2 are MNHNS and SASEGT. CDR3 length equals 13 residues. The CDR3 here is CATPQALNTEAFF. The CDR3 bases are TGTGCCACTCCACAGGCCCTGAACACTGAAGCTTTCTTT.

The chain is built from TRBV19 and TRBJ2-7; a possible D gene is TRBD1 (6 bases). The germline gives CDR1 LNHDA, CDR2 SQIVND (reference sequence). This CDR3 comprises 14 residues. The V end lost 10 bases, the J end lost 0 bases, and 16 bases lay between the germline ends. The CDR3 sequence: CAKADRPSSYEQYF. The CDR3 DNA reads TGTGCCAAGGCCGACAGGCCAAGCTCCTACGAGCAGTACTTC. Full variable domain (missing parts from reference TRBV19 and TRBJ2-7): DGGITQSPKYLFRKEGQNVTLSCEQNLNHDAMYWYRQDPGQGLRLIYYSQIVNDFQKGDIAEGYSVSREKKESFPLTVTSAQKNPTAFYLCAKADRPSSYEQYFGPGTRLTVT.

The chain is built from TRBV27 and TRBJ2-4; no clear D gene. The CDR3 consists of 13 residues. Trimming took off 4 bases at V and 8 bases at J, with 12 bases between the two ends. Germline CDR1 and CDR2: MNHEY and SMNVEV (reference sequence). The CDR3 nucleotides read TGTGCCAGCAGTTCCCCCCCTGGACACATTCAGTACTTC. Encoded protein: CASSSPPGHIQYF.

This chain connects TRBV19 to TRBJ2-7; no reliable D call. CDR1 and CDR2 from the germline V gene are LNHDA and SQIVND (reference sequence). This CDR3 has 14 amino acids. The V end lost 1 base, the J end lost 4 bases, and 11 bases lay between the germline ends. CDR3 sequence: CASSIADGRYEQYF. CDR3 in DNA: TGTGCCAGTAGTATAGCGGACGGCCGATACGAGCAGTACTTC.

This clone was counted a single time. The V gene is TRBV7-2, the J gene TRBJ2-5; 9 positions agree with TRBD2. Germline CDR1 SGHTA, CDR2 FQGNSA. With V trimmed by 1 base and J by 4 bases, 10 bases remained unmatched. CDR3 length: 17 residues. The CDR3 spells CASSLEGSGGRTETQYF. Written as DNA, the CDR3 is TGTGCCAGCAGCTTAGAGGGTAGCGGGGGACGAACAGAGACCCAGTACTTC.

The gene calls are TRBV9 and TRBJ2-7; possibly TRBD2 for D (5 bases). Deletions cut 2 bases from V and 0 bases from J, with 15 bases between. The CDR3 is 16 residues long. The germline V gene encodes CDR1 SGDLS and CDR2 YYNGEE. The CDR3 sequence is CASSVRDGALSYEQYF. The CDR3 DNA follows: TGTGCCAGCAGCGTCCGGGATGGAGCCCTCTCCTACGAGCAGTACTTC.

The chain combines TRBV7-2 with TRBJ2-5; D uncertain. CDR1 SGHTA and CDR2 FQGNSA come from the germline V gene. The V gene lost 3 bases and the J gene lost 2 bases, with 10 bases spanning the gap. The CDR3 sequence is 14 residues long. For the CDR3, the DNA is TGTGCCAGCAGCTTTCGTGGACCTCAAGAGACCCAGTACTTC. It yields the protein CASSFRGPQETQYF. The complete variable domain, with remaining parts taken from reference TRBV7-2 and TRBJ2-5, reads GAGVSQSPSNKVTEKGKDVELRCDPISGHTALYWYRQSLGQGLEFLIYFQGNSAPDKSGLPSDRFSAERTGGSVSTLTIQRTQQEDSAVYLCASSFRGPQETQYFGPGTRLLVL.

This rearrangement joins TRBV6-1 to TRBJ1-2; 7 nucleotides agree with TRBD1. Germline CDR1 reads MNHNS; CDR2 reads SASEGT. This CDR3 region has 12 residues. Trimming cost V 4 bases and J 8 bases; bases outside gene matches: 4. This CDR3 is CASSGETGGYTF. DNA of the CDR3: TGTGCCAGCAGTGGGGAGACAGGGGGCTACACCTTC.

This clone appeared a few times. The chain joins TRBV7-8 to TRBJ2-7, with D unresolved. V was clipped by 4 bases and J by 2 bases, with 15 bases between them. CDR3 length: 15 amino acids. Germline V gene data show CDR1 as SGHVS and CDR2 as FQNEAQ. CDR3 in amino acids: CASSSECGDPYEQYF. CDR3 coding DNA: TGTGCCAGCAGCTCCGAGTGCGGAGATCCCTACGAGCAGTACTTC.

The V and J genes are TRBV30 and TRBJ2-7; no clear D. Germline assignment: CDR1 GTSNPN and CDR2 SVGIG (reference sequence). The CDR3 has 12 amino acids. V was trimmed by 3 bases and J by 0 bases, leaving 6 bases between them. The CDR3 reads CAWRGISYEQYF. In DNA, the CDR3 is TGTGCCTGGAGAGGGATCTCCTACGAGCAGTACTTC.

The DNA of the CDR3 is TGTGCCAGCAGTGGGCGACCGGGACTAGCGGGAGGGCCCGCGGGCAATGAGCAGTTCTTC. The encoded protein is CASSGRPGLAGGPAGNEQFF. The chain employs TRBV6-1 and TRBJ2-1; 16 positions match TRBD2. J gave up 6 bases and V 4 bases, and 15 bases lay outside the gene matches. The germline gives CDR1 MNHNS, CDR2 SASEGT. The CDR3 is made up of 20 amino acids.

The rearrangement links TRBV6-6 to TRBJ1-5; D possibly corresponds to TRBD1 (6 bases). V was trimmed by 2 bases and J by 5 bases, leaving 13 bases between them. Germline V gene sequence: CDR1 MNHNY, CDR2 SVGAGI (reference sequence). The CDR3 runs 15 residues. CDR3 sequence reads: CASSYADEGDQPQHF. The CDR3 nucleotides read TGTGCCAGCAGTTACGCCGACGAGGGGGATCAGCCCCAGCATTTT.

The chain is built from TRBV4-1 and TRBJ2-7; D not certain. Trimming stripped 3 bases from V and 3 bases from J, with 12 bases between. The CDR3 contains 14 residues. Germline V lookup: CDR1 MGHRA, CDR2 YSYEKL. The CDR3 DNA reads as TGCGCCAGCAGCCAGGTCCTCGCAGGCTACGAGCAGTACTTC. Protein sequence: CASSQVLAGYEQYF.

J is TRBJ2-1 and V is TRBV19; 7 positions match TRBD1. Unmatched junction bases numbered 10, after V lost 7 bases and J lost 4 bases. CDR1 and CDR2 (germline): LNHDA, SQIVND (reference sequence). The CDR3 has 15 amino acids. The CDR3 DNA follows: TGTGCCAGTATGGACAGGCCCGGTGGTTACAATGAGCAGTTCTTC. Protein: CASMDRPGGYNEQFF. Looking up the rest from reference TRBV19 and TRBJ2-1 gives the full variable domain: DGGITQSPKYLFRKEGQNVTLSCEQNLNHDAMYWYRQDPGQGLRLIYYSQIVNDFQKGDIAEGYSVSREKKESFPLTVTSAQKNPTAFYLCASMDRPGGYNEQFFGPGTRLTVL.

The V call is TRBV28, the J call TRBJ1-2; a possible D gene is TRBD1 (5 bases). Per the germline V gene, CDR1 is MDHEN and CDR2 is SYDVKM. The CDR3 contains 14 residues. Trimming removed 7 bases from V and 8 bases from J, with 20 bases in between. The CDR3 protein is CASNPGPPWGGYTF. The CDR3 DNA follows: TGTGCCAGCAACCCCGGGCCTCCCTGGGGCGGCTACACCTTC.

This sequence joins TRBV6-5 and TRBJ1-2; no clear D gene. The CDR3 covers 13 residues. The V end was cut by 5 bases, the J end by 6 bases, with 13 bases between. From germline, CDR1 is MNHEY and CDR2 SVGAGI. The CDR3 DNA reads TGTGCCAGCAGTCCCTCTTTGATCCATGGCTACACCTTC. It specifies CASSPSLIHGYTF.

The gene calls are TRBV28 and TRBJ1-4; 12 bases are a match to TRBD1. The CDR3 sequence is 16 residues long. Trimming cost V 5 bases and J 7 bases; bases outside gene matches: 8. CDR1 is MDHEN and CDR2 is SYDVKM in the germline V gene. The CDR3 nucleotides read TGTGCCAGCAGTCCGAGGGACAGGGGGCGCGGTGAAAAACTGTTTTTT. Translating it yields CASSPRDRGRGEKLFF.

The chain combines TRBV7-6 with TRBJ1-4; D unresolved. CDR3 length: 15 amino acids. CDR1 and CDR2 from the germline V gene are SGHVS and FNYEAQ. V was shortened by 0 bases and J by 8 bases, with 13 bases between the two germline ends. Here the CDR3 DNA reads TGTGCCAGCAGCTTAGCCGGGTGCCCTGGAGAAAAACTGTTTTTT. It yields the protein CASSLAGCPGEKLFF.

The chain has TRBV30 and TRBJ2-1, with 8 bases identical to TRBD1. Germline CDR1 GTSNPN, CDR2 SVGIG (reference sequence). V lost 4 bases and J lost 8; bases outside the gene matches: 16. The CDR3 is made up of 16 amino acids. CDR3 loop: CAWTTIPGGAFHEQFF. Here the CDR3 DNA reads TGTGCCTGGACTACTATACCAGGGGGCGCGTTCCATGAGCAGTTCTTC.

The gene calls are TRBV6-5 and TRBJ1-5, with 8 bases lining up with TRBD1. CDR1 and CDR2 from the germline V gene are MNHEY and SVGAGI. V lost 4 bases and J lost 0; bases outside the gene matches: 5. This CDR3 contains 16 residues. CDR3 sequence (DNA): TGTGCCAGCAGTTGGGACAGGCCCCCTAGCAATCAGCCCCAGCATTTT. Translated, it gives CASSWDRPPSNQPQHF.

The genes are TRBV29-1 and TRBJ2-5; D might be TRBD2 (6 bases). The CDR3 loop spans 13 amino acids. Deletions cut 5 bases from V and 3 bases from J, with 13 bases between. Germline lookup yields CDR1 SQVTM and CDR2 ANQGSEA. CDR3 nucleotide sequence: TGCAGCGTTTTGAGACTAGGGAAAGAGACCCAGTACTTC. This translates into CSVLRLGKETQYF.

The chain couples TRBV7-6 to TRBJ1-1, with D possibly being TRBD1 (5 bases). Trimming took 6 bases from V and 1 from J, leaving 15 bases between them. The CDR3 has 15 amino acids. Per the germline V gene, CDR1 is SGHVS and CDR2 is FNYEAQ. Here the CDR3 reads CASSYRGHPNTEAFF. In DNA form, the CDR3 reads TGTGCCAGCAGTTACCGTGGACACCCGAACACTGAAGCTTTCTTT.

In its sample, this clone was seen once. The V gene is TRBV28, the J gene TRBJ2-3; D possibly corresponds to TRBD1 (6 bases). Between the trimmed V and J ends, which lost 6 bases and 5 bases, there was a span of 12 bases. Germline CDR1 reads MDHEN; CDR2 reads SYDVKM. The CDR3 extends over 13 amino acids. In DNA form, the CDR3 reads TGTGCCAGCAGACAGGGATGGGGAGATACGCAGTATTTT. As protein: CASRQGWGDTQYF.

This chain connects TRBV5-6 to TRBJ2-7; tentatively, D is TRBD1 or TRBD2 (5 bases each). V was shortened by 6 bases and J by 3 bases, with 16 bases between the two germline ends. The CDR3 is made up of 14 amino acids. Germline V gene lookup returns CDR1 SGHDT and CDR2 YYEEEE. The CDR3: CASTRGRAFYEQYF. CDR3 sequence (DNA): TGTGCCAGCACCCGGGGCAGGGCTTTCTACGAGCAGTACTTC.

The CDR3 loop reads CASSLLGPSSGNTIYF. The CDR3 DNA is TGTGCCAGCAGCCTTCTGGGCCCTAGCTCTGGAAACACCATATATTTT. V and J are TRBV5-6 and TRBJ1-3; D is ambiguous. Trimming left V 4 bases short and J 0 bases short, with 14 bases between. The germline CDR1 and CDR2 sequences are SGHDT and YYEEEE. This CDR3 contains 16 residues.

The chain couples TRBV2 to TRBJ2-2; D unclear. The CDR3 is made up of 13 amino acids. The germline CDR1 and CDR2 sequences are SNHLY and FYNNEI. V gave up 7 bases and J gave up 0 bases, with 6 bases separating them. CDR3 amino acids: CASILANTGELFF. CDR3 DNA: TGTGCCAGCATACTCGCGAACACCGGGGAGCTGTTTTTT.

The chain has TRBV25-1 and TRBJ2-1; 7 bases agree with TRBD1. Per germline, CDR1 MGHDK and CDR2 SYGVNS. The CDR3 loop spans 15 amino acids. J lost 2 bases, V lost 4 bases, and 5 bases had no gene match. The CDR3 sequence is CASSVRDRPYNEQFF. CDR3 sequence (DNA): TGTGCCAGCAGTGTCCGGGACAGACCCTACAATGAGCAGTTCTTC. Full variable domain (missing parts from reference TRBV25-1 and TRBJ2-1): EADIYQTPRYLVIGTGKKITLECSQTMGHDKMYWYQQDPGMELHLIHYSYGVNSTEKGDLSSESTVSRIRTEHFPLTLESARPSHTSQYLCASSVRDRPYNEQFFGPGTRLTVL.